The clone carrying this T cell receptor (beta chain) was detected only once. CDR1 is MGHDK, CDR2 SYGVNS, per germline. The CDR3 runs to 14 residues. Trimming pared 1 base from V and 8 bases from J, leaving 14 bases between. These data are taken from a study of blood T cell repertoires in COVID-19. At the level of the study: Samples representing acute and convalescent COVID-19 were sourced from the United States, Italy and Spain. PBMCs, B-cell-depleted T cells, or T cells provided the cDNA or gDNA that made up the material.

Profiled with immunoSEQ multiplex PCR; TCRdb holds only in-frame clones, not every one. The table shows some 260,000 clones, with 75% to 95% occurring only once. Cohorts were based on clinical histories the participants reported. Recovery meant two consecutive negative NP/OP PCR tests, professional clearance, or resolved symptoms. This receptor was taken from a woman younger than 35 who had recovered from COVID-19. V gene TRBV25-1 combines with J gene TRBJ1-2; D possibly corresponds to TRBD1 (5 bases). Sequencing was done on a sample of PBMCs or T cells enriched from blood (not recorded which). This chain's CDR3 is CASSESVGTRGYTF. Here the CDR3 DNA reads TGTGCCAGCAGTGAATCAGTGGGGACTCGAGGCTACACCTTC.